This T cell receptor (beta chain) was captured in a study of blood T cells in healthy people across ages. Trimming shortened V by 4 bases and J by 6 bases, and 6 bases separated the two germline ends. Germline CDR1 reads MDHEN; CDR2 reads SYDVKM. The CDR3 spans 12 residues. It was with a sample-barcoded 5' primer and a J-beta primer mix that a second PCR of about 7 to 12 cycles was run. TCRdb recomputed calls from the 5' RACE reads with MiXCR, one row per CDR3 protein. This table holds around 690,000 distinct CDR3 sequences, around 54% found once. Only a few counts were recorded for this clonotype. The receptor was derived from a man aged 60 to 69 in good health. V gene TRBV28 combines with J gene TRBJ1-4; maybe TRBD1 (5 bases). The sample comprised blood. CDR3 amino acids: CASSWGDEKLFF. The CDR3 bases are TGTGCCAGCAGTTGGGGGGATGAAAAACTGTTTTTT.